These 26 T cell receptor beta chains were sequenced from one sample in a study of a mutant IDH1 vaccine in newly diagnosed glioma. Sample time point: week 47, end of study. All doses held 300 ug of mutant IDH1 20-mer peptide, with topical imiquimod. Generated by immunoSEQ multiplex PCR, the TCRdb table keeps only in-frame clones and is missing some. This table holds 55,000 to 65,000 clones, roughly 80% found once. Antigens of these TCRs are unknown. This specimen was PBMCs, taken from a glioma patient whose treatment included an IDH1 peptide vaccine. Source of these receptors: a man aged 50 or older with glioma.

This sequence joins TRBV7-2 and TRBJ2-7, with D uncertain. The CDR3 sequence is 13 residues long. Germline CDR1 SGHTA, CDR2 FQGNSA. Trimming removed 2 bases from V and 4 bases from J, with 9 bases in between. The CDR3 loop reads CASSLNKEYEQYF. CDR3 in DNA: TGTGCCAGCAGCTTAAACAAGGAGTACGAGCAGTACTTC.

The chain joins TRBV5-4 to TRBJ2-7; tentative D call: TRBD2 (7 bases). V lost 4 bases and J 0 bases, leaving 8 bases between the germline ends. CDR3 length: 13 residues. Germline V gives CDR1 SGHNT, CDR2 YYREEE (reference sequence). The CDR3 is CASSRGASYEQYF. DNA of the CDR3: TGTGCCAGCAGCCGGGGGGCCTCCTACGAGCAGTACTTC.

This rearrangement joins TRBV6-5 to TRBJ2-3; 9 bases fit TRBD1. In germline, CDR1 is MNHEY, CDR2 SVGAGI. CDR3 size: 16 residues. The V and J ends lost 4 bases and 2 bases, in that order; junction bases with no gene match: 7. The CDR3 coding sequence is TGTGCCAGCAGTTCGCGACAGGGGGGTTTCACAGATACGCAGTATTTT. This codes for CASSSRQGGFTDTQYF.

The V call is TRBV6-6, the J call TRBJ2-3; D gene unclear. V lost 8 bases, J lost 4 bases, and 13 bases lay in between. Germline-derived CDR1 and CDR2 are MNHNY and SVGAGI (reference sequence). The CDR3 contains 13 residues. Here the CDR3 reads CASSSGSADTQYF. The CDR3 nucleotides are TGTGCCAGCTCGTCCGGTAGTGCAGATACGCAGTATTTT.

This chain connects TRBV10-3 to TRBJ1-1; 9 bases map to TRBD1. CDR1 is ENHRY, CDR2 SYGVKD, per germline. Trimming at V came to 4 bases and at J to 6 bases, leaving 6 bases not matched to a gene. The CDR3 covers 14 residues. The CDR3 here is CAISAGQGVPEAFF. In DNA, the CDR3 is TGTGCCATCAGTGCGGGACAGGGTGTCCCTGAAGCTTTCTTT.

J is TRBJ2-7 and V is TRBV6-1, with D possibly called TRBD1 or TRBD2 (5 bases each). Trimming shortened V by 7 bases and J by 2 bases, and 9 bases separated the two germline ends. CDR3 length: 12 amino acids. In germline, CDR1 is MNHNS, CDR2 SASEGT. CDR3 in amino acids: CASTGRPYEQYF. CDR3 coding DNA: TGTGCCAGCACGGGGCGACCCTACGAGCAGTACTTC.

In DNA form, the CDR3 reads TGTGCCTGGAACCCCCAGCATTTT. Its protein product is CAWNPQHF. The chain links TRBV30 to TRBJ1-5; the D is unclear. The V gene lost 4 bases and the J gene lost 10 bases, with 2 bases spanning the gap. This CDR3 comprises 8 residues. CDR1 is GTSNPN, CDR2 SVGIG, per germline (reference sequence).

DNA of the CDR3: TGTGCCAGCAGTGACAGGGGTCCCACAGATACGCAGTATTTT. The encoded protein is CASSDRGPTDTQYF. The V call is TRBV6-1, the J call TRBJ2-3, with TRBD1 as a possible D gene (6 bases). The V gene's germline CDR1 is MNHNS and CDR2 SASEGT. The CDR3 extends over 14 amino acids. Trimming stripped 3 bases from V and 2 bases from J, with 9 bases between.

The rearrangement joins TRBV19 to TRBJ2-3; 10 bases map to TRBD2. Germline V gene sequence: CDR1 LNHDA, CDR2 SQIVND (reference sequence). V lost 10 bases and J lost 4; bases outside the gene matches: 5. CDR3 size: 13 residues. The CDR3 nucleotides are TGTGCCACCAGCGGGGGGGACGCAGATACGCAGTATTTT. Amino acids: CATSGGDADTQYF.

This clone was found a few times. This chain's CDR3 is CASSYSTSGHNEQFF. In nucleotides, the CDR3 is TGTGCCAGCAGTTACTCGACTAGCGGTCACAATGAGCAGTTCTTC. The chain links TRBV6-5 to TRBJ2-1; 9 bases are shared with TRBD2. CDR1 and CDR2 from the germline V gene are MNHEY and SVGAGI. With V trimmed by 0 bases and J by 5 bases, 2 bases remained unmatched. This CDR3 spans 15 amino acids.

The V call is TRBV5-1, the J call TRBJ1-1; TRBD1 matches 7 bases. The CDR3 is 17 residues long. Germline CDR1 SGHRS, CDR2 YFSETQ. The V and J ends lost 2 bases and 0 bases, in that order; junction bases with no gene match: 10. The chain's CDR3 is CASSFRNRGHMNTEAFF. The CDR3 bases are TGCGCCAGCAGCTTTCGGAACAGGGGACACATGAACACTGAAGCTTTCTTT.

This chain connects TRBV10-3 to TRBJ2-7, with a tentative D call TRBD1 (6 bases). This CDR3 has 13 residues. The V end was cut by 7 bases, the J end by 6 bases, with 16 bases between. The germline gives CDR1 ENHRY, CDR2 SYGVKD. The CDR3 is CAIKGGQRTEQYF. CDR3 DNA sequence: TGTGCCATCAAGGGCGGACAGCGAACCGAGCAGTACTTC.

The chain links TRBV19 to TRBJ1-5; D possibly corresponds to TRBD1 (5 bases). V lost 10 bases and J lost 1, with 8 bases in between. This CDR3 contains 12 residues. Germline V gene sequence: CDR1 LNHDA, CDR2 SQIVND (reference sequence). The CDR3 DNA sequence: TGTGCCACCCGACAGAGCAATCAGCCCCAGCATTTT. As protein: CATRQSNQPQHF.

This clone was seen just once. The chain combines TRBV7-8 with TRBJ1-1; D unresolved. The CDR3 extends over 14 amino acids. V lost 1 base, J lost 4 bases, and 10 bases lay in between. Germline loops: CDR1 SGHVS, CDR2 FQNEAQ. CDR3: CASSLERWGTEAFF. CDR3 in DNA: TGTGCCAGCAGCTTAGAGCGGTGGGGCACTGAAGCTTTCTTT. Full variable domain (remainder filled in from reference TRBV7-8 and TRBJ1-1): GAGVSQSPRYKVAKRGQDVALRCDPISGHVSLFWYQQALGQGPEFLTYFQNEAQLDKSGLPSDRFFAERPEGSVSTLKIQRTQQEDSAVYLCASSLERWGTEAFFGQGTRLTVV.

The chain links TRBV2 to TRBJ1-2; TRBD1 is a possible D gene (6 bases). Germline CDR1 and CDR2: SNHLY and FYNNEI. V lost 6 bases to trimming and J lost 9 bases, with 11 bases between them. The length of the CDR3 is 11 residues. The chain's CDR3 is CASRTRDSYTF. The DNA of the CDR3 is TGTGCCAGCAGGACCAGGGACAGCTACACCTTC.

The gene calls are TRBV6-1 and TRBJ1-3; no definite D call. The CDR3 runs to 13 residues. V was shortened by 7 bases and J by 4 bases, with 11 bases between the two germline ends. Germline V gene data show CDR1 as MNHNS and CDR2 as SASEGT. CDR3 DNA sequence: TGTGCCAGCACCGAATGGAGGGGAAACACCATATATTTT. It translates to CASTEWRGNTIYF.

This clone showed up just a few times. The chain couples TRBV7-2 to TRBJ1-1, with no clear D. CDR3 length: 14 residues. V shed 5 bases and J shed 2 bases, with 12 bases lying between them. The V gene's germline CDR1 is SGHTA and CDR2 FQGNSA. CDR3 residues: CASSPGVINTEAFF. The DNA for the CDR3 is TGTGCCAGCAGCCCCGGCGTGATAAACACTGAAGCTTTCTTT.

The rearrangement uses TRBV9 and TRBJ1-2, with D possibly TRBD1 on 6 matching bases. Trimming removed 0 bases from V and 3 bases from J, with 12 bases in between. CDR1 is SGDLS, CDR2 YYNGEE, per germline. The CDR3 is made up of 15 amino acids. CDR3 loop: CASSVAGGSDYGYTF. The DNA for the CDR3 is TGTGCCAGCAGCGTAGCGGGGGGCTCGGACTATGGCTACACCTTC.

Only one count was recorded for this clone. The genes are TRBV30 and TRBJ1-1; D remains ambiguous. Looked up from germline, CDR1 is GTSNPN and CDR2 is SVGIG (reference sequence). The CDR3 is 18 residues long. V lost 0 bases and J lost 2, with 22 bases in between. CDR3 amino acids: CAWSVSPSGRHPNTEAFF. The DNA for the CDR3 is TGTGCCTGGAGTGTAAGCCCTTCGGGCCGACACCCTAACACTGAAGCTTTCTTT.

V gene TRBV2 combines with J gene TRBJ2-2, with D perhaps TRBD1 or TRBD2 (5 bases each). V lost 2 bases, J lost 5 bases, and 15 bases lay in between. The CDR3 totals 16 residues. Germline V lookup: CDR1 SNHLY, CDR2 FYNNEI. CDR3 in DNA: TGTGCCAGCAGTGAATATATGGGACCTATGACCGGGGAGCTGTTTTTT. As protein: CASSEYMGPMTGELFF.

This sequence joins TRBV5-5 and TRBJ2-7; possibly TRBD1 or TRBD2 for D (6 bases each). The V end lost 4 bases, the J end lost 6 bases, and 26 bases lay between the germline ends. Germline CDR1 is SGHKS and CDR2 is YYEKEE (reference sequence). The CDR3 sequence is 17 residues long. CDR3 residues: CASSPLGRGAGSGEQYF. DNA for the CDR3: TGTGCCAGCAGCCCCCTCGGTAGGGGGGCAGGATCGGGCGAGCAGTACTTC.

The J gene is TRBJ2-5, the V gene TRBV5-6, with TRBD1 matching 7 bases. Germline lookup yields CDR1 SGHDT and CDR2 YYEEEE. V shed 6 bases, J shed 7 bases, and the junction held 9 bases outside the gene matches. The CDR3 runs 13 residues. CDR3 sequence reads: CASKGTEILTQYF. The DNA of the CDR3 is TGTGCCAGCAAAGGGACAGAAATTTTGACCCAGTACTTC.

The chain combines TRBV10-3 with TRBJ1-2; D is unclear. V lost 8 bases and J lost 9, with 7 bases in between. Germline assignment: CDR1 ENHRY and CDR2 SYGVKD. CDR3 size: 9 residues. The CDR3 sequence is CAIDRRYTF. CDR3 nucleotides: TGTGCCATCGACCGGCGCTACACCTTC.

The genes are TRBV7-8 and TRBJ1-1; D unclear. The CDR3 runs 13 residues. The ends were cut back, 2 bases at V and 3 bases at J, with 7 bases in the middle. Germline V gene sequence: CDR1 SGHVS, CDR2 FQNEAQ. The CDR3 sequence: CASSLKGDTEAFF. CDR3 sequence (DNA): TGTGCCAGCAGCTTAAAGGGAGACACTGAAGCTTTCTTT. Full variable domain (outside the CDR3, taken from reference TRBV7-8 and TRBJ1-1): GAGVSQSPRYKVAKRGQDVALRCDPISGHVSLFWYQQALGQGPEFLTYFQNEAQLDKSGLPSDRFFAERPEGSVSTLKIQRTQQEDSAVYLCASSLKGDTEAFFGQGTRLTVV.

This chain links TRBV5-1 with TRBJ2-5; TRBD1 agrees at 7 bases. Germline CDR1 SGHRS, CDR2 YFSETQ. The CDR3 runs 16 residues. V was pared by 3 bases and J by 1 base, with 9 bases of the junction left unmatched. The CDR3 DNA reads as TGCGCCAGCAGCTCCTCGACAGGGACCTTCCAAGAGACCCAGTACTTC. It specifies CASSSSTGTFQETQYF. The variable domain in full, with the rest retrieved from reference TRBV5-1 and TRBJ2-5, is KAGVTQTPRYLIKTRGQQVTLSCSPISGHRSVSWYQQTPGQGLQFLFEYFSETQRNKGNFPGRFSGRQFSNSRSEMNVSTLELGDSALYLCASSSSTGTFQETQYFGPGTRLLVL.

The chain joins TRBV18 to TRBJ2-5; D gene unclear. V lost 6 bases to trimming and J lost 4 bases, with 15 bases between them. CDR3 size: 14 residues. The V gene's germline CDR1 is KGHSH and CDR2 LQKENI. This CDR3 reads CASSLSNGRETQYF. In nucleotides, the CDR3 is TGTGCCAGCTCCCTTTCAAACGGTCGAGAGACCCAGTACTTC.